The 19 T cell receptor beta chains below come from one sample, sequenced in a study of OX40 agonist ivuxolimab in advanced cancers. The table came from immunoSEQ multiplex PCR; TCRdb's copy has only in-frame clones and leaves some out. Of 55,000 to 85,000 clones listed, 75% to 90% are singletons. The starting material was CD4+ or CD8+ T cells sorted from blood, obtained in a trial of the OX40 agonist ivuxolimab. These receptor sequences come from an adult with an advanced solid tumor such as melanoma, head and neck, liver or kidney cancer.

The V call is TRBV5-1, the J call TRBJ2-1; perhaps TRBD2 as D (6 bases). The CDR3 sequence is 15 residues long. Trimming took 4 bases from V and 7 from J, leaving 18 bases between them. The V gene's germline CDR1 is SGHRS and CDR2 YFSETQ. The CDR3 DNA follows: TGCGCCAGCAGCCCTAGGGTGGGGGGTCAGAATGAGCAGTTCTTC. It codes for CASSPRVGGQNEQFF.

There are a few counts of this clone. This sequence joins TRBV29-1 and TRBJ2-3; maybe TRBD1 (8 bases). The V gene's germline CDR1 is SQVTM and CDR2 ANQGSEA. The V and J ends lost 6 bases and 4 bases respectively, with 14 bases between them. The CDR3 spans 13 residues. The CDR3 loop reads CSVGQGGADTQYF. For the CDR3, the DNA is TGCAGCGTCGGACAGGGAGGGGCAGATACGCAGTATTTT.

The CDR3 DNA follows: TGTGCCTGGACAGGAATTAATTCACCCCTCCACTTT. As protein: CAWTGINSPLHF. This chain links TRBV30 with TRBJ1-6; no clear D. The V gene lost 4 bases and the J gene lost 6 bases, with 7 bases spanning the gap. This CDR3 has 12 amino acids. Germline CDR1 is GTSNPN and CDR2 is SVGIG (reference sequence). The variable domain in full, completed from reference TRBV30 and TRBJ1-6, reads SQTIHQWPATLVQPVGSPLSLECTVEGTSNPNLYWYRQAAGRGLQLLFYSVGIGQISSEVPQNLSASRPQDRQFILSSKKLLLSDSGFYLCAWTGINSPLHFGNGTRLTVT.

This clone was seen only a few times. This CDR3 is CASRGGYSTGNTEAFF. As DNA, the CDR3 is TGTGCCAGCAGAGGGGGCTACAGCACCGGGAACACTGAAGCTTTCTTT. The chain is built from TRBV5-5 and TRBJ1-1; TRBD1 agrees at 7 bases. Germline V gene lookup returns CDR1 SGHKS and CDR2 YYEKEE (reference sequence). J gave up 1 base and V 5 bases, and 11 bases lay outside the gene matches. This CDR3 is built from 16 residues.

The V call is TRBV7-2, the J call TRBJ2-3, with D possibly called TRBD1 or TRBD2 (5 bases each). The CDR3 contains 14 residues. Looked up from germline, CDR1 is SGHTA and CDR2 is FQGNSA. V lost 5 bases and J lost 4, with 13 bases in between. CDR3 sequence (DNA): TGTGCCAGCAGCCCACGAAGGGACGCAGATACGCAGTATTTT. Its protein is CASSPRRDADTQYF. The full variable domain, with the rest looked up from reference TRBV7-2 and TRBJ2-3, is GAGVSQSPSNKVTEKGKDVELRCDPISGHTALYWYRQSLGQGLEFLIYFQGNSAPDKSGLPSDRFSAERTGGSVSTLTIQRTQQEDSAVYLCASSPRRDADTQYFGPGTRLTVL.

This chain links TRBV2 with TRBJ1-2; 10 nucleotides align to TRBD1. Germline trimming cut 6 bases from V and 7 bases from J; bases unmatched to any gene: 5. CDR1 and CDR2 from the germline V gene are SNHLY and FYNNEI. The CDR3 sequence is 13 residues long. DNA for the CDR3: TGTGCCAGCAGGCGGGACAGGGGATCTGGCTACACCTTC. Translated, it gives CASRRDRGSGYTF.

The rearrangement links TRBV4-1 to TRBJ1-6; D is uncertain. CDR3 length: 15 amino acids. The V gene lost 2 bases and the J gene lost 6 bases, with 11 bases spanning the gap. Germline V gene data show CDR1 as MGHRA and CDR2 as YSYEKL. The CDR3 DNA sequence: TGCGCCAGCAGCCAATGGCACTCATCTAATTCACCCCTCCACTTT. Its protein product is CASSQWHSSNSPLHF.

This rearrangement joins TRBV10-1 to TRBJ2-5; the D gene is possibly TRBD1 (6 bases). Germline CDR1 reads WNHNN; CDR2 reads SYGVQD (reference sequence). The CDR3 loop spans 16 amino acids. The V end was cut by 2 bases, the J end by 5 bases, with 18 bases between. The CDR3 sequence is CASSENRESLMETQYF. The CDR3 DNA reads as TGCGCCAGCAGTGAGAACAGGGAAAGCCTGATGGAGACCCAGTACTTC.

V is TRBV4-1 and J is TRBJ1-1, with 9 bases matching TRBD1. Trimming at V came to 4 bases and at J to 1 base, leaving 16 bases not matched to a gene. Germline loops: CDR1 MGHRA, CDR2 YSYEKL. The CDR3 spans 19 residues. For the CDR3, the DNA is TGCGCCAGCAGCCCGGGACAGGGTATTTCGTCGGGTGAGAACACTGAAGCTTTCTTT. This gives the protein CASSPGQGISSGENTEAFF.

The rearrangement links TRBV5-1 to TRBJ2-3; the match to TRBD2 covers 12 bases. Trimming removed 3 bases from V and 1 base from J; junction bases left unmatched: 3. The CDR3 is 16 amino acids. From germline, CDR1 is SGHRS and CDR2 YFSETQ. The CDR3, as DNA: TGCGCCAGCAGCTCTAGACTAGCGGGGGGCACAGATACGCAGTATTTT. It codes for CASSSRLAGGTDTQYF. The entire variable domain, with the rest obtained from reference TRBV5-1 and TRBJ2-3, is as follows: KAGVTQTPRYLIKTRGQQVTLSCSPISGHRSVSWYQQTPGQGLQFLFEYFSETQRNKGNFPGRFSGRQFSNSRSEMNVSTLELGDSALYLCASSSRLAGGTDTQYFGPGTRLTVL.

The chain couples TRBV5-4 to TRBJ2-5, with 11 nucleotides matching TRBD1. J lost 2 bases, V lost 7 bases, and 1 base had no gene match. CDR3 length: 13 amino acids. Germline CDR1 SGHNT, CDR2 YYREEE (reference sequence). Here the CDR3 reads CASGTGGQETQYF. The CDR3 DNA follows: TGTGCCAGCGGGACAGGGGGACAAGAGACCCAGTACTTC. Full variable domain (rest looked up from reference TRBV5-4 and TRBJ2-5): ETGVTQSPTHLIKTRGQQVTLRCSSQSGHNTVSWYQQALGQGPQFIFQYYREEENGRGNFPPRFSGLQFPNYSSELNVNALELDDSALYLCASGTGGQETQYFGPGTRLLVL.

J is TRBJ1-3 and V is TRBV6-1; a possible D gene is TRBD1 (6 bases). The length of the CDR3 is 15 residues. Looked up from germline, CDR1 is MNHNS and CDR2 is SASEGT. V dropped 7 bases and J dropped 0 bases, with 13 bases sitting between them. The CDR3 DNA follows: TGTGCCAGCAACCAGCTGGGGGCCTCTGGAAACACCATATATTTT. It yields the protein CASNQLGASGNTIYF.

The V gene is TRBV7-3, the J gene TRBJ2-1; the D is unclear. CDR1 SGHTA and CDR2 FQGTGA come from the germline V gene. The CDR3 contains 16 residues. V gave up 4 bases and J gave up 0 bases, with 13 bases separating them. The chain's CDR3 is CASSSQVTYSYNEQFF. Here the CDR3 DNA reads TGTGCCAGCAGCTCGCAGGTGACCTACTCCTACAATGAGCAGTTCTTC.

V and J are TRBV28 and TRBJ1-2; 8 nucleotides align to TRBD1. This CDR3 region has 13 residues. V was pared by 1 base and J by 8 bases, with 3 bases of the junction left unmatched. CDR1 is MDHEN, CDR2 SYDVKM, per germline. CDR3 in amino acids: CASSLSGGGGYTF. CDR3 coding DNA: TGTGCCAGCAGTTTATCAGGGGGCGGCGGCTACACCTTC.

The V and J genes are TRBV19 and TRBJ2-7; a possible D gene is TRBD2 (5 bases). V lost 7 bases to trimming and J lost 4 bases, with 23 bases between them. The length of the CDR3 is 16 residues. Germline-derived CDR1 and CDR2 are LNHDA and SQIVND (reference sequence). The CDR3 here is CASTPSGMTWAYEQYF. Here the CDR3 DNA reads TGTGCCAGTACCCCATCCGGGATGACCTGGGCATACGAGCAGTACTTC.

The chain couples TRBV29-1 to TRBJ1-2; perhaps TRBD1 as D (5 bases). The CDR3 runs to 13 residues. The germline V gene encodes CDR1 SQVTM and CDR2 ANQGSEA. V dropped 7 bases and J dropped 0 bases, with 12 bases sitting between them. CDR3 amino acids: CSGTGWANYGYTF. CDR3 nucleotide sequence: TGCAGCGGCACAGGTTGGGCTAACTATGGCTACACCTTC.

The chain has TRBV4-1 and TRBJ1-4; D is possibly TRBD1 (5 bases). V was pared by 4 bases and J by 2 bases, with 11 bases between. The germline CDR1 and CDR2 sequences are MGHRA and YSYEKL. CDR3 size: 15 residues. CDR3 region: CASSPSGGTNEKLFF. The CDR3 bases are TGCGCCAGCAGCCCGTCGGGGGGGACTAATGAAAAACTGTTTTTT.

This chain links TRBV7-7 with TRBJ2-5; no reliable D call. Deletions cut 5 bases from V and 5 bases from J, with 12 bases between. From germline, CDR1 is SSHAT and CDR2 FNYEAQ (reference sequence). CDR3 length: 13 amino acids. The DNA of the CDR3 is TGTGCCAGCAGCAATGAATGGTCGGAGACCCAGTACTTC. It encodes CASSNEWSETQYF. The whole variable domain, remainder taken from reference TRBV7-7 and TRBJ2-5, is GAGVSQSPRYKVTKRGQDVTLRCDPISSHATLYWYQQALGQGPEFLTYFNYEAQPDKSGLPSDRFSAERPEGSISTLTIQRTEQRDSAMYRCASSNEWSETQYFGPGTRLLVL.

The rearrangement uses TRBV29-1 and TRBJ2-3; D unresolved. The V gene's germline CDR1 is SQVTM and CDR2 ANQGSEA. This CDR3 has 12 amino acids. The ends were cut back, 0 bases at V and 1 base at J, with 2 bases in the middle. CDR3 loop: CSVEEGTDTQYF. The CDR3 DNA reads as TGCAGCGTTGAAGAGGGCACAGATACGCAGTATTTT.